Each of the 32 T cell receptor beta chains below was sequenced from the same sample in a study of post-analysis software for immune sequencing data. Study findings and constraints: With TRBV5-6, TRBV5-1 and TRBV20-1 included, about five TRBV segments were more frequent in patients than in controls.

These receptors are not linked to any known antigen. Prepared libraries of TCR beta cDNA carried unique molecular identifiers. Each CDR3 protein gets one entry after TCRdb re-called the PCR reads with MiXCR. This sample has a few hundred thousand distinct CDR3 sequences; roughly a third occur once, and the top ten carry more than 4%. The source material was blood. The receptors originated from a girl between 5 and 17 years old with multiple sclerosis.

This clonotype occurred a few times. The CDR3 DNA reads TGTGCCAGCAGCCCCGCGATCTCAGGGGGAGGAAGAGAGACCCAGTACTTC. Its protein is CASSPAISGGGRETQYF. The chain joins TRBV7-6 to TRBJ2-5; weak D call: TRBD1 (7 bases). CDR1 is SGHVS, CDR2 FNYEAQ, per germline. The CDR3 spans 17 residues. The V end was cut by 5 bases, the J end by 4 bases, with 23 bases between.

This chain connects TRBV18 to TRBJ2-3, with TRBD2 as a possible D gene (5 bases). V was pared by 6 bases and J by 5 bases, with 27 bases between. CDR1 KGHSH and CDR2 LQKENI come from the germline V gene. The CDR3 has 18 residues. CDR3 residues: CASSHRGETLAQEDTQYF. CDR3 in DNA: TGTGCCAGCTCCCACCGGGGTGAGACTCTAGCCCAGGAAGATACGCAGTATTTT.

Notes on this clonotype: This clone may be a read error of a much larger clone one base away. The chain employs TRBV12-3 or TRBV12-4 and TRBJ1-5, with no clear D. The CDR3 is 15 residues long. The CDR3 nucleotides read TGTGTCAGCAGTTCCTCCGTGGAGCTCAATCAGCCCCAGCATTTT. Translating it yields CVSSSSVELNQPQHF.

The genes are TRBV29-1 and TRBJ2-5; unclear D gene. This CDR3 comprises 10 residues. From germline, CDR1 is SQVTM and CDR2 ANQGSEA. V shed 3 bases and J shed 5 bases, with 4 bases lying between them. CDR3 sequence reads: CSVELETQYF. The CDR3, as DNA: TGCAGCGTTGAGCTGGAGACCCAGTACTTC.

This clonotype was observed at least ten times. This chain uses TRBV20-1 with TRBJ2-5, with 7 nucleotides matching TRBD2. This CDR3 comprises 15 residues. V shed 0 bases and J 3 bases; nucleotides not matched to a gene: 7. Germline V gene lookup returns CDR1 DFQATT and CDR2 SNEGSKA (reference sequence). This CDR3 is CSARDGEGQEETQYF. The CDR3 DNA reads as TGCAGTGCTAGAGATGGGGAGGGTCAGGAAGAGACCCAGTACTTC.

This clonotype showed up many times. This chain joins TRBV5-1 and TRBJ1-2; D not resolved. V gave up 2 bases and J gave up 7 bases, with 12 bases separating them. The CDR3 length is 13 residues. Per germline, CDR1 SGHRS and CDR2 YFSETQ. The chain's CDR3 is CASSFDVLAGYTF. Written as DNA, the CDR3 is TGCGCCAGCAGCTTTGACGTTTTGGCTGGCTACACCTTC.

This clonotype was picked up a small number of times. This may stem from a read error, because a much larger clone lies one nucleotide away. V is TRBV4-2 and J is TRBJ2-6; TRBD1 might be the D (5 bases). Germline CDR1 reads LGHNA; CDR2 reads YNFKEQ. This CDR3 is built from 15 residues. The DNA of the CDR3 is TGTGCCAGCAGCCAAGAAACCTCTGGGGCCAACGTCCGGACTTTC. This codes for CASSQETSGANVRTF.

Regarding this clonotype: At one of its ends the junction is not consistent with the germline gene, which may arise from a read error. The chain uses TRBV2 and TRBJ2-5; no clear D gene. The CDR3 loop spans 12 amino acids. Germline-derived CDR1 and CDR2 are SNHLY and FYNNEI. The CDR3 here is CASSEKGYEQYF. CDR3 sequence (DNA): TGTGCCAGCAGTGAAAAGGGTTACGAGCAGTATTTC.

This clonotype was seen more than once but under ten times. The J gene is TRBJ1-6, the V gene TRBV7-8; 9 nucleotides line up with TRBD1. Germline V lookup: CDR1 SGHVS, CDR2 FQNEAQ. The CDR3 spans 16 residues. Trimming removed 5 bases from V and 10 bases from J; junction bases left unmatched: 12. The CDR3 here is CASSQPDGTGNSPLHF. The DNA for the CDR3 is TGTGCCAGCAGCCAGCCTGACGGGACAGGGAACTCACCCCTCCACTTT.

The genes are TRBV29-1 and TRBJ2-5; 7 bases match TRBD1. The J call may not be correct, given that the DNA end is closer to TRBJ2-7. Germline V lookup: CDR1 SQVTM, CDR2 ANQGSEA. The CDR3 consists of 15 residues. CDR3 in DNA: TGCAGCGTCCTAAAACTCCGGGACAGTACCTACGAGCAGTACTTC. It translates to CSVLKLRDSTYEQYF.

A note on this clonotype: A much larger clone differs from this one at a single base, so this may be a read error. The chain combines TRBV20-1 with TRBJ1-2; D gene unclear. The CDR3 totals 12 residues. Germline V gene sequence: CDR1 DFQATT, CDR2 SNEGSKA (reference sequence). The germline V and J ends were trimmed by 3 bases and 8 bases, with 13 bases remaining between them. CDR3 sequence reads: CSASQAGRGYTF. CDR3 nucleotides: TGCAGTGCTAGTCAGGCCGGTAGAGGCTACACCTTC.

This clonotype was observed a handful of times. The chain combines TRBV12-3 or TRBV12-4 with TRBJ1-2; 9 bases match TRBD1. With 8 bases clipped from V and 6 bases from J, the junction kept 7 bases outside the gene matches. The CDR3 sequence is 13 residues long. CDR3 sequence: CASGKGQGNGYTF. In DNA form, the CDR3 reads TGTGCCAGCGGTAAGGGACAGGGCAATGGCTACACCTTC.

The table lists this clonotype with many counts. The V gene is TRBV7-6, the J gene TRBJ1-6; D perhaps matches TRBD1 (6 bases). The length of the CDR3 is 14 residues. V was pared by 1 base and J by 6 bases, with 7 bases between. Germline V lookup: CDR1 SGHVS, CDR2 FNYEAQ. The CDR3 DNA is TGTGCCAGCAGCTTAGAAGGGGGTAATTCACCCCTCCACTTT. It codes for CASSLEGGNSPLHF.

This clonotype was counted at least ten times. This rearrangement joins TRBV27 to TRBJ1-4, with D perhaps TRBD1 (6 bases). Germline loops: CDR1 MNHEY, CDR2 SMNVEV (reference sequence). V was pared by 3 bases and J by 4 bases, with 12 bases between. The CDR3 has 15 amino acids. CDR3 nucleotide sequence: TGTGCCAGCAGTTTCGGCAGGGGCAGTAATGAAAAACTGTTTTTT. It encodes CASSFGRGSNEKLFF.

This clonotype was observed once. This rearrangement joins TRBV6-1 to TRBJ1-6, with D possibly matching TRBD1 (5 bases). CDR3 size: 14 residues. Trimming cost V 3 bases and J 2 bases, with 5 bases left between them. Germline assignment: CDR1 MNHNS and CDR2 SASEGT. The CDR3 sequence: CASSEGAYNSPLHF. CDR3 nucleotides: TGTGCCAGCAGTGAGGGGGCCTATAATTCACCCCTCCACTTT.

This clonotype has a handful of counts. This chain uses TRBV20-1 with TRBJ2-3; TRBD2 aligns across 10 bases. Unmatched junction bases numbered 12, after V lost 2 bases and J lost 1 base. Germline V gene data show CDR1 as DFQATT and CDR2 as SNEGSKA (reference sequence). The CDR3 loop spans 18 amino acids. The CDR3 nucleotides read TGCAGTGCTAGAACAGGGTTGAGCGGGAGGGCCGGCACAGATACGCAGTATTTT. Translating it yields CSARTGLSGRAGTDTQYF.

There are many counts of this clonotype. The chain joins TRBV28 to TRBJ1-2, with a tentative D call TRBD1 (5 bases). Per the germline V gene, CDR1 is MDHEN and CDR2 is SYDVKM. V lost 5 bases to trimming and J lost 5 bases, with 15 bases between them. The CDR3 has 14 amino acids. This chain's CDR3 is CASSRAGNEYGYTF. The CDR3 nucleotides are TGTGCCAGCAGTAGGGCAGGGAACGAGTATGGCTACACCTTC.

V and J are TRBV19 and TRBJ2-7; 7 nucleotides align to TRBD2. CDR1 is LNHDA, CDR2 SQIVND, per germline (reference sequence). V was pared by 3 bases and J by 0 bases, with 8 bases of the junction left unmatched. This CDR3 comprises 16 residues. CDR3 residues: CASSMGLGGCSYEQYF. The CDR3 coding sequence is TGTGCCAGTAGTATGGGCCTCGGGGGGTGCTCCTACGAGCAGTACTTC.

The genes are TRBV4-1 and TRBJ2-7; 11 bases agree with TRBD2. Germline V gives CDR1 MGHRA, CDR2 YSYEKL. The CDR3 consists of 18 residues. Unmatched junction bases numbered 9, after V lost 1 base and J lost 1 base. CDR3 sequence (DNA): TGCGCCAGCAGCCAAGGTGATAGCGGGAGGGCCCCTTCCTACGAGCAGTACTTC. It yields the protein CASSQGDSGRAPSYEQYF.

The chain employs TRBV7-8 and TRBJ2-1; D may be TRBD2 (7 bases). Germline lookup yields CDR1 SGHVS and CDR2 FQNEAQ. The CDR3 contains 14 residues. Trimming removed 10 bases from V and 0 bases from J, with 13 bases in between. CDR3 in DNA: TGTGCCACCAAGGGGGGGAGCTCCTACAATGAGCAGTTCTTC. Translating gives CATKGGSSYNEQFF.

The sample holds many counts of this clonotype. The rearrangement joins TRBV29-1 to TRBJ2-1; 11 bases line up with TRBD2. The junction had 7 bases not matched to a gene; V was cut back by 5 bases and J by 1 base. The V gene's germline CDR1 is SQVTM and CDR2 ANQGSEA. CDR3 size: 16 residues. CDR3 in amino acids: CSVNAGTSGSYNEQFF. CDR3 coding DNA: TGCAGCGTTAACGCCGGGACTAGCGGTTCCTACAATGAGCAGTTCTTC.

This clonotype was seen ten or more times. The genes are TRBV5-6 and TRBJ1-5; D gene ambiguous. The germline V gene has CDR1 SGHDT and CDR2 YYEEEE. The length of the CDR3 is 13 residues. V lost 4 bases, J lost 6 bases, and 11 bases lay in between. CDR3: CASSVIGLQPQHF. Written as DNA, the CDR3 is TGTGCCAGCAGCGTCATTGGCCTTCAGCCCCAGCATTTT.

This sequence joins TRBV20-1 and TRBJ2-7; TRBD2 matches 11 bases. The CDR3 spans 12 residues. V dropped 2 bases and J dropped 10; count of bases not matched to a gene: 4. Germline loops: CDR1 DFQATT, CDR2 SNEGSKA (reference sequence). The CDR3 nucleotides are TGCAGTGCTAGACTAGCGGGAGGATCCCAGTACTTC. It yields the protein CSARLAGGSQYF.

The V and J genes are TRBV30 and TRBJ1-2; tentative D call: TRBD1 (6 bases). Between the trimmed V and J ends, which lost 0 bases and 2 bases, there was a span of 16 bases. Germline CDR1 and CDR2: GTSNPN and SVGIG (reference sequence). The CDR3 extends over 16 amino acids. The CDR3: CAWSVQGGRLNYGYTF. CDR3 nucleotide sequence: TGTGCCTGGAGTGTACAAGGGGGGCGCTTAAACTATGGCTACACCTTC.

This clonotype was seen ten or more times. The CDR3: CSAGTSGSSYNEQFF. The DNA of the CDR3 is TGCAGTGCAGGGACTAGCGGGAGCTCCTACAATGAGCAGTTCTTC. This chain joins TRBV20-1 and TRBJ2-1; 14 bases are a match to TRBD2. The CDR3 has 15 amino acids. J gave up 0 bases and V 6 bases, and 1 base lay outside the gene matches. Looked up from germline, CDR1 is DFQATT and CDR2 is SNEGSKA (reference sequence).

With regard to this clonotype: A single base separates this from a much larger clone, so it may be a read error. The chain links TRBV30 to TRBJ2-7; 12 nucleotides line up with TRBD2. The J segment lost 3 bases and the V segment lost 2 bases, leaving 5 bases of the junction unmatched. CDR1 and CDR2 (germline): GTSNPN, SVGIG (reference sequence). The CDR3 has 15 residues. The CDR3 spells CAWSNPGLAGYEQYF. The DNA of the CDR3 is TGTGCCTGGAGTAATCCGGGACTAGCGGGCTACGAGCAGTACTTC.

This clonotype was counted at least ten times. The chain couples TRBV6-1 to TRBJ2-5, with D perhaps TRBD2 (5 bases). V was clipped by 6 bases and J by 0 bases, with 8 bases between them. The CDR3 extends over 13 amino acids. The germline gives CDR1 MNHNS, CDR2 SASEGT. The CDR3: CASSGEYQETQYF. The CDR3 DNA is TGTGCCAGCAGCGGGGAGTACCAAGAGACCCAGTACTTC.

This clonotype came up many times. V gene TRBV14 combines with J gene TRBJ2-1; D possibly corresponds to TRBD1 (5 bases). Trimming removed 4 bases at V and 9 bases at J, with 13 bases between. The CDR3 sequence is 13 residues long. CDR1 and CDR2 (germline): SGHDN, FVKESK. CDR3 region: CASSPGPHIEQFF. The CDR3 nucleotides are TGTGCCAGCAGCCCAGGGCCCCACATTGAGCAGTTCTTC. Full variable domain (remainder filled in from reference TRBV14 and TRBJ2-1): EAGVTQFPSHSVIEKGQTVTLRCDPISGHDNLYWYRRVMGKEIKFLLHFVKESKQDESGMPNNRFLAERTGGTYSTLKVQPAELEDSGVYFCASSPGPHIEQFFGPGTRLTVL.

V is TRBV19 and J is TRBJ2-2; tentatively, D is TRBD2 (6 bases). Germline CDR1 and CDR2: LNHDA and SQIVND (reference sequence). Trimming pared 10 bases from V and 3 bases from J, leaving 15 bases between. The CDR3 extends over 14 amino acids. CDR3 nucleotide sequence: TGTGCCACCCGACGGACTATTCACACCGGGGAGCTGTTTTTT. Translating gives CATRRTIHTGELFF.

In this sample, this clonotype turned up many times. The chain has TRBV19 and TRBJ2-5; TRBD2 aligns across 14 bases. CDR3 length: 16 residues. V lost 1 base and J lost 9; bases outside the gene matches: 7. Per germline, CDR1 LNHDA and CDR2 SQIVND (reference sequence). The CDR3 reads CASSIGTSGRILPQYF. CDR3 sequence (DNA): TGTGCCAGTAGTATAGGGACTAGCGGGAGGATCTTGCCCCAGTACTTC.

The chain has TRBV15 and TRBJ1-1; D is perhaps TRBD1 (6 bases). The CDR3 spans 17 residues. V lost 1 base, J lost 3 bases, and 18 bases lay in between. Looked up from germline, CDR1 is LNHNV and CDR2 is YYDKDF (reference sequence). CDR3 DNA sequence: TGTGCCACCAGCAGAGTTCCAGGGGACGTCATGGACACTGAAGCTTTCTTT. Encoded protein: CATSRVPGDVMDTEAFF.

In its sample, this clonotype was seen many times. The chain carries TRBV24-1 and TRBJ1-2; D may be TRBD1 (5 bases). CDR1 and CDR2 from the germline V gene are KGHDR and SFDVKD. The CDR3 length is 14 residues. V was cut by 4 bases and J by 8 bases, with 16 bases left in between. CDR3 residues: CATSDPQASGGYTF. CDR3 bases: TGTGCCACCAGTGACCCACAGGCATCGGGGGGCTACACCTTC.